Detailed here is one T cell receptor (beta chain). Its cognate antigen has yet to be identified. Nothing much larger sits one base from this clone, and base qualities are not available. The data derive from a study of blood T cell repertoires in COVID-19 (TCRdb year 2020). As for the study more broadly: Samples covering the acute and convalescent phases of COVID-19 were provided by collaborators in the United States, Italy and Spain. Deeply sampled blood TCRbeta repertoires from subjects exposed to, actively infected with, or recovered from COVID-19 were included in the dataset. The prospective study material was composed of cDNA or gDNA derived from T cells, B-cell-depleted T cells, or PBMCs. Where available, HLA class I and class II types were taken from metadata supplied by the sample provider and were not determined by assay-based typing. The samples were drawn from the first 160 participants of the ongoing ImmuneRACE study and from roughly 1,300 subjects provided by 6 global collaborators. The repertoires were released in a freely available public database intended as a resource for research on the immune response to SARS-CoV-2. The sample metadata nearly always contained a de-identified subject ID, COVID-19 status, age in years and sex. The research as a whole found: The amount of clinical and demographic metadata varied by source and participant and was provided uncurated.

A second Seattle source provided samples from volunteer blood donors who had recovered from COVID-19. Each collaborating institution followed its own protocols to collect whole blood in K2EDTA tubes. For TCRbeta analysis, collaborators shipped samples as frozen whole blood, isolated PBMCs, or DNA extracted from either of those sample types. Trimming costs V 2 bases and J 8 bases, and their ends lie 16 bases apart. Based on the germline V gene, the CDR1 and CDR2 sequences are SGHDT and YYEEEE. The CDR3, cysteine through phenylalanine, is 14 amino acids long. The retained sequence is limited to the CDR3, 42 bases, with the frame set at the first base. TCRbeta CDR3 regions were amplified from genomic DNA by means of the immunoSEQ Assay, a bias-controlled multiplex PCR. As for the authors' bioinformatics: Within the assay, amplification of reference gene primers was used to estimate how many nucleated cells each sample contained. Sequence reads were collapsed and filtered to measure the absolute abundance of every unique TCRbeta CDR3 rearrangement. For each sample, productive Simpson clonality was calculated by taking the square root of Simpson's diversity index across productive rearrangements. The source is immuneACCESS, and TCRdb retained only in-frame sequences with V and J called. Part of the clones is not carried over; for the studies checked, unresolved V genes explain less than half of this, and the remainder is unexplained. That table supplies the V and J calls and clone size; D and trimming were determined from the DNA. Across this sample there are 200,000 to 300,000 clones, with 65% to 85% seen only once. 1.5% of the sample is in the top ten clones.

The rearrangement combines TRBV5-6 with TRBJ1-2, and TRBD1 may be the D gene, going by 6 matching bases. The sequenced sample was peripheral blood. The TCR sequence derives from a woman between 40 and 55 years old who had recovered from COVID-19. The CDR3 region reads CASSFDRSPGGYTF. The base sequence is TGTGCCAGCAGCTTCGACAGGTCCCCGGGAGGCTACACCTTC.